This paragraph covers one T cell receptor (beta chain) sequence. Its target is unknown. One end of the junction varies from germline; a read error may be responsible. The primer mix had 60 Vbeta and 13 Jbeta primers. Here immunoSEQ multiplex PCR was the method, and the copy in TCRdb shows in-frame clones only, minus some. The top ten hold about 4.7% of the sample, which has fewer than 200,000 clones, over 70% seen once. This entry belongs to a study of cytomegalovirus exposure and HLA in healthy donors. In the study overall: Unique TCR beta sequences numbering 117 million came from about 180 million T cells in an earlier analysis.

Study-level findings and limits: A later analysis by the authors found several of the most significant clusters apparently linked to common viral pathogens. There were 150 to 200 TCR beta chains listed as cytomegalovirus-associated. Reported performance of the classifier showed diagnosis of cytomegalovirus status with high specificity and sensitivity.

The TCR comes from a man aged 25 to 45 in good health and CMV-seronegative. The specimen sequenced was PBMCs.

CDR3 residues: CASRLGTSQGELFF. DNA for the CDR3: TGCGCCAGCAGATTGGGGACTAGTCAGGGGGAGCTGTTTTTT. The chain carries TRBV5-1 and TRBJ2-2; 8 positions agree with TRBD2. There are 14 residues in the CDR3. Germline CDR1 is SGHRS and CDR2 is YFSETQ.